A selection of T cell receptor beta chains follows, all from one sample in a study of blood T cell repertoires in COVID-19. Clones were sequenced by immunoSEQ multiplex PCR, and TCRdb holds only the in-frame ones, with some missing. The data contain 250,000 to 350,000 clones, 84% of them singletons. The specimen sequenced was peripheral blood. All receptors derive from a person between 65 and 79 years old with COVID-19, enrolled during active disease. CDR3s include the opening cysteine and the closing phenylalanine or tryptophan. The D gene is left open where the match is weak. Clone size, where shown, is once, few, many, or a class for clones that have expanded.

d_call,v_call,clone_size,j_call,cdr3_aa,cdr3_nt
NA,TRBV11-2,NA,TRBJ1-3,CASRTPGTGGNTIYF,TGTGCCAGCAGGACTCCGGGAACCGGAGGAAACACCATATATTTT
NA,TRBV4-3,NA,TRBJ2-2,CASSQDGGGANTGELFF,TGCGCCAGCAGCCAAGATGGGGGCGGAGCGAACACCGGGGAGCTGTTTTTT
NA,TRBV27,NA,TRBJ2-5,CASSPRGGQETQYF,TGTGCCAGCAGTCCCCGTGGAGGACAAGAGACCCAGTACTTC
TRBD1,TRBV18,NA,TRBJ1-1,CASSPGLQGAHTEAFF,TGTGCCAGCTCACCAGGGCTGCAGGGGGCGCACACTGAAGCTTTCTTT
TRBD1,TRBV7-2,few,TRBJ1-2,CASSDPGQGVGYTF,TGTGCCAGCAGCGACCCGGGACAGGGAGTGGGCTACACCTTC
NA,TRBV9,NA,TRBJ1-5,CASSVVGGPQHF,TGTGCCAGCAGCGTAGTCGGGGGTCCCCAGCATTTT
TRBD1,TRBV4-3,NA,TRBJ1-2,CASSTGQGSLWDGYTF,TGCGCCAGCAGCACGGGACAGGGGTCTTTGTGGGATGGCTACACCTTC
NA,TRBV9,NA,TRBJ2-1,CASGGGHGYNEQFF,TGTGCCAGCGGTGGGGGACATGGATACAATGAGCAGTTCTTC
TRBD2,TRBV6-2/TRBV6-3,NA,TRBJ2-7,CASSYSGLGFSGEQYF,TGTGCCAGCAGTTACTCAGGACTAGGCTTTTCGGGCGAGCAGTACTTC
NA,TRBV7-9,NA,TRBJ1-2,CASSLPQEYYGYTF,TGTGCCAGCAGCTTACCACAGGAATACTATGGCTACACCTTC
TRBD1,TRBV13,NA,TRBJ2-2,CASSSTDREANTGELFF,TGTGCCAGCAGCTCCACGGACAGGGAAGCGAACACCGGGGAGCTGTTTTTT
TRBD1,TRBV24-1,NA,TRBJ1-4,CAPLRDRAINEKLFF,TGTGCCCCGCTTAGGGACAGGGCAATTAATGAAAAACTGTTTTTT
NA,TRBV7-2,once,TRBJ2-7,CASSLDYRGGTIF,TGTGCCAGCAGCTTAGACTATAGGGGCGGGACCATCTTC
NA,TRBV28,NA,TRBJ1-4,CATRARGSTNEKLFF,TGTGCCACCAGAGCCAGGGGATCCACTAATGAAAAACTGTTTTTT
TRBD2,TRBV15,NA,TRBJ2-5,CATRLRGVETQYF,TGTGCCACCAGGCTTCGGGGGGTAGAGACCCAGTACTTC
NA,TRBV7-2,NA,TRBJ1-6,CASSSPQNNSPLHF,TGTGCCAGCAGCTCCCCCCAAAATAATTCACCCCTCCACTTT
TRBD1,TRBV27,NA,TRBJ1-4,CASTRTGGNEKLFF,TGTGCCAGCACCCGAACAGGGGGTAATGAAAAACTGTTTTTT
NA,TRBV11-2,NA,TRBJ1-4,CASSFVIGAGVEKLFF,TGTGCCAGCAGCTTTGTTATCGGCGCAGGTGTCGAAAAACTGTTTTTT
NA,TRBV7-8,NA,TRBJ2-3,CASSPDRPSTDTQYF,TGTGCCAGCAGCCCGGACAGACCTAGCACAGATACGCAGTATTTT
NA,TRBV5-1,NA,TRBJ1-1,CASSLAGVGNTEAFF,TGCGCCAGCAGCTTGGCCGGGGTGGGGAACACTGAAGCTTTCTTT
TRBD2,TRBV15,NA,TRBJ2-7,CATSREDRRASGASYEQYF,TGTGCCACCAGCAGAGAGGACCGACGGGCTAGCGGGGCCTCCTACGAGCAGTACTTC
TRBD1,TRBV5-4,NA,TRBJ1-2,CASSDPDRGLFGYTF,TGTGCCAGCAGCGACCCCGACAGGGGGCTGTTTGGCTACACCTTC
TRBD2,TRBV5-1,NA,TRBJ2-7,CASSRGEVAYEQYF,TGCGCCAGCAGCCGGGGGGAGGTTGCCTACGAGCAGTACTTC
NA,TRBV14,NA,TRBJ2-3,CASSQDSGRTDTQYF,TGTGCCAGCAGCCAAGATTCAGGGCGAACAGATACGCAGTATTTT
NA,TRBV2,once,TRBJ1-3,CARGQHSGNTIYF,TGTGCCAGAGGACAGCACTCTGGAAACACCATATATTTT
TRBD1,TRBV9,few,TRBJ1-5,CASSKGASNQPQHF,TGTGCCAGCTCAAAGGGGGCCTCCAATCAGCCCCAGCATTTT
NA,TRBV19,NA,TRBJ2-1,CASSWTIDNEQFF,TGTGCCAGTAGTTGGACTATCGACAATGAGCAGTTCTTC
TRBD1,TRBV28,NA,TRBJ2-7,CASSFGQGATYEQYF,TGTGCCAGCAGTTTCGGACAGGGAGCTACCTACGAGCAGTACTTC
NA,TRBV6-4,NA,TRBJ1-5,CASSDQPADQPQHF,TGTGCCAGCAGTGACCAGCCCGCGGATCAGCCCCAGCATTTT
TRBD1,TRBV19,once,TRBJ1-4,CASNTDRGGEKLFF,TGTGCCAGTAACACGGACAGGGGAGGCGAAAAACTGTTTTTT
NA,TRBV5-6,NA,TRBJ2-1,CASSHSEDPGDEQFF,TGTGCCAGCAGCCATAGCGAGGACCCAGGCGATGAGCAGTTCTTC
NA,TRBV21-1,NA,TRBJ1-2,CASSISRDRDGYTF,TGTGCCAGCAGCATATCCCGGGACAGAGATGGCTACACCTTC
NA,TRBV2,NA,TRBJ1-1,CASRDRGYAEAFF,TGTGCCAGCAGAGACAGAGGATACGCTGAAGCTTTCTTT
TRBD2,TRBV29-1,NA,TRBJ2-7,CSVGPTSGRGGEQYF,TGCAGCGTCGGGCCGACTAGCGGGAGAGGCGGCGAGCAGTACTTC
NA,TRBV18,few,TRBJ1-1,CASSPLDTEAFF,TGTGCCAGCTCACCATTAGATACTGAAGCTTTCTTT
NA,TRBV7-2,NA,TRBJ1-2,CASSSTGGYTF,TGTGCCAGCAGCTCAACAGGTGGCTACACCTTC
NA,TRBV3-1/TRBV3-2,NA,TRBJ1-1,CASSLGQNTEAFF,TGTGCCAGCAGCCTGGGACAGAACACTGAAGCTTTCTTT
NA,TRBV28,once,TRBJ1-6,CASSSPQGQGSPLHF,TGTGCCAGCAGTTCCCCTCAGGGGCAAGGTTCACCCCTCCACTTT
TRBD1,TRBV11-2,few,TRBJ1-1,CASSRGTGSGEAFF,TGTGCCAGCAGCCGAGGGACAGGGTCAGGAGAAGCTTTCTTT
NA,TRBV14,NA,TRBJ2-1,CASSSRGPLDGVFGNEQFF,TGTGCCAGCTCGAGCCGAGGGCCGCTGGACGGGGTCTTTGGGAATGAGCAGTTCTTC
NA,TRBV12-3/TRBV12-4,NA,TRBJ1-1,CASEQAMNTEAFF,TGTGCCAGCGAGCAGGCTATGAACACTGAAGCTTTCTTT
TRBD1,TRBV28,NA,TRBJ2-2,CASSPIQGPPFLSGELFF,TGTGCCAGCAGCCCCATACAGGGGCCACCGTTTTTGTCCGGGGAGCTGTTTTTT
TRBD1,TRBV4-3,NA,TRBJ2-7,CASSQDLGIWDRYEQYF,TGCGCCAGCAGCCAAGATTTAGGGATCTGGGACAGGTACGAGCAGTACTTC
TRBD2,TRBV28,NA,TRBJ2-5,CASSLEAGVVGETQYF,TGTGCCAGCAGTTTGGAAGCGGGAGTGGTTGGGGAGACCCAGTACTTC
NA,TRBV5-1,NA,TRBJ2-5,CASSPGSQETQYF,TGCGCCAGCAGCCCCGGGAGTCAAGAGACCCAGTACTTC
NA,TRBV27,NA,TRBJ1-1,CASSLRRGGTMNTEAFF,TGTGCCAGCAGTTTAAGGAGGGGGGGTACCATGAACACTGAAGCTTTCTTT
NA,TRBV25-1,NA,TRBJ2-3,CAAAQGGTDTQYF,TGTGCCGCGGCCCAGGGGGGTACAGATACGCAGTATTTT
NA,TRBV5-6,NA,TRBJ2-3,CASSLSGRTSTDTQYF,TGTGCCAGCAGCTTGTCTGGGAGAACTAGCACAGATACGCAGTATTTT
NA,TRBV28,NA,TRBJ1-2,CASRPGFSYGYTF,TGTGCCAGCAGGCCAGGGTTCAGCTATGGCTACACCTTC
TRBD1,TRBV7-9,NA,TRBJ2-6,CASSLHRDRGRPGANVLTF,TGTGCCAGCAGCTTACACCGGGACAGGGGGCGCCCTGGGGCCAACGTCCTGACTTTC
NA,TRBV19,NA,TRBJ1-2,CASSIAQGIGEGYTF,TGTGCCAGTAGTATCGCGCAGGGAATCGGAGAAGGCTACACCTTC
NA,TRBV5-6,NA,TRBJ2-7,CASSSMTRPSYEQYF,TGTGCCAGCAGCTCGATGACTAGGCCCTCCTACGAGCAGTACTTC